A selection of T cell receptor beta chains follows, all from one sample in a study of response to subunit inactivated influenza vaccine. TCRdb independently ran MiXCR on the RT-PCR reads; one entry per CDR3 protein. This table holds over 400,000 distinct CDR3 sequences, roughly 9.8% found once. Sequences were derived from PBMCs from blood, sampled 45 days after vaccination. These receptors came from a man aged 50-60 years who received an inactivated influenza vaccine. The CDR3 runs from the conserved cysteine through the conserved F or W. A D gene is named only where the DNA matches it firmly. Rows give clone size only sometimes, using once, few, many, or a class for an expanded clone.

V gene	J gene	clone size	D gene	CDR3 protein	CDR3 DNA
TRBV7-9	TRBJ1-5	many	.	CASSEMGHSNQPQHF	TGTGCCAGCAGCGAGATGGGACACAGCAATCAGCCCCAGCATTTT
TRBV6-2/TRBV6-3	TRBJ2-2	.	TRBD1	CASLSSGTGGAGRELFF	TGTGCCAGCCTATCTTCCGGGACAGGGGGCGCGGGCCGGGAGCTGTTTTTT
TRBV5-1	TRBJ2-2	.	TRBD2	CASSPGGTTGELFF	TGCGCCAGCAGCCCGGGGGGAACCACCGGGGAGCTGTTTTTT
TRBV21-1	TRBJ2-5	few	.	CASSTSRARIETQYF	TGTGCCAGCAGCACCTCCCGGGCTCGAATAGAGACCCAGTACTTC
TRBV27	TRBJ1-2	once	TRBD1	CASSFRDRGYGYTF	TGTGCCAGCAGTTTCCGGGACAGGGGCTATGGCTACACCTTC
TRBV28	TRBJ2-1	many	.	CASGFNGGYNEQFF	TGTGCCAGCGGCTTCAACGGGGGCTACAATGAGCAGTTCTTC
TRBV20-1	TRBJ2-7	many	TRBD2	CSARDFGLAGGPSYEQYF	TGCAGTGCTAGAGATTTTGGGCTAGCGGGGGGCCCCTCCTACGAGCAGTACTTC
TRBV3-1	TRBJ2-3	.	TRBD2	CASSQGTSGRIDTQYF	TGTGCCAGCAGCCAAGGGACTAGCGGGAGGATAGATACGCAGTATTTT
TRBV28	TRBJ2-2	.	TRBD2	CASQITSGDTGELFF	TGTGCCAGCCAAATTACTAGCGGGGACACCGGGGAGCTGTTTTTT
TRBV20-1	TRBJ2-3	many	TRBD2	CSAGTSGNPDTQYF	TGCAGTGCCGGGACTAGCGGGAATCCAGATACGCAGTATTTT
TRBV7-2	TRBJ2-5	.	.	CASSTPYGWETQYF	TGTGCCAGCAGCACCCCGTACGGGTGGGAGACCCAGTACTTC
TRBV21-1	TRBJ2-7	.	.	CASSNRDSRDEQYF	TGTGCCAGCAGCAACCGGGACAGCCGGGACGAGCAGTACTTC
TRBV29-1	TRBJ1-1	few	.	CSVQDSGGLRAFF	TGCAGCGTCCAGGATTCGGGGGGCCTCAGGGCTTTCTTT
TRBV29-1	TRBJ2-5	many	TRBD2	CSVELRLAGGPGPQETQYF	TGCAGCGTTGAACTCAGACTAGCGGGAGGGCCTGGACCCCAAGAGACCCAGTACTTC
TRBV20-1	TRBJ2-3	.	TRBD2	CSANPGLIVGTQYF	TGCAGTGCTAATCCGGGACTAATCGTAGGTACGCAGTATTTT
TRBV4-3	TRBJ1-1	few	.	CASSQDLGSLWYPEAFF	TGCGCCAGCAGCCAAGATTTGGGTTCCCTGTGGTATCCTGAAGCTTTCTTT
TRBV5-1	TRBJ1-1	many	.	CASSLTGMNTEAFF	TGCGCCAGCAGCTTGACAGGGATGAACACTGAAGCTTTCTTT
TRBV12-3/TRBV12-4	TRBJ1-5	few	.	CASSLGRGWNQPQHF	TGTGCCAGCAGCCTTGGACGCGGATGGAATCAGCCCCAGCATTTT
TRBV7-9	TRBJ1-2	few	.	CASSFPSGINYGYTF	TGTGCCAGCAGCTTTCCATCAGGGATTAACTATGGCTACACCTTC
TRBV20-1	TRBJ2-2	.	.	CSVRPGTKNTGELFF	TGCAGTGTCCGCCCGGGGACCAAGAACACCGGGGAGCTGTTTTTT
TRBV4-3	TRBJ2-1	many	TRBD2	CASSQGSGPNEQFF	TGCGCCAGCAGCCAAGGTAGCGGGCCCAATGAGCAGTTCTTC
TRBV18	TRBJ2-7	once	.	CASSPRGQGFAYEQYF	TGTGCCAGCTCACCACGGGGCCAGGGGTTCGCCTACGAGCAGTACTTC
TRBV14	TRBJ1-1	few	.	CASSQNRAVNTEAFF	TGTGCCAGCAGCCAAAACAGGGCGGTGAACACTGAAGCTTTCTTT
TRBV20-1	TRBJ2-6	few	.	CSARNSGANVLTF	TGCAGTGCTCGTAACTCTGGGGCCAACGTCCTGACTTTC
TRBV28	TRBJ1-1	.	.	CASSFSGASAFF	TGTGCCAGCAGTTTCTCAGGGGCTTCTGCTTTCTTT
TRBV5-1	TRBJ2-1	medium-sized	.	CASSLGTVNEQFF	TGCGCCAGCAGCTTGGGGACAGTCAATGAGCAGTTCTTC
TRBV12-3/TRBV12-4	TRBJ2-1	.	.	CASCLQGVNEQFF	TGTGCCAGCTGCCTTCAGGGAGTCAATGAGCAGTTCTTC
TRBV11-2	TRBJ2-3	.	.	CASSLKGADTDTQYF	TGTGCCAGCAGCTTAAAGGGTGCAGACACAGATACGCAGTATTTT
TRBV28	TRBJ2-7	many	TRBD2	CASSTYRTRLAAKESYEQYF	TGTGCCAGCAGTACCTATAGGACGCGACTAGCGGCAAAAGAGTCCTACGAGCAGTACTTC